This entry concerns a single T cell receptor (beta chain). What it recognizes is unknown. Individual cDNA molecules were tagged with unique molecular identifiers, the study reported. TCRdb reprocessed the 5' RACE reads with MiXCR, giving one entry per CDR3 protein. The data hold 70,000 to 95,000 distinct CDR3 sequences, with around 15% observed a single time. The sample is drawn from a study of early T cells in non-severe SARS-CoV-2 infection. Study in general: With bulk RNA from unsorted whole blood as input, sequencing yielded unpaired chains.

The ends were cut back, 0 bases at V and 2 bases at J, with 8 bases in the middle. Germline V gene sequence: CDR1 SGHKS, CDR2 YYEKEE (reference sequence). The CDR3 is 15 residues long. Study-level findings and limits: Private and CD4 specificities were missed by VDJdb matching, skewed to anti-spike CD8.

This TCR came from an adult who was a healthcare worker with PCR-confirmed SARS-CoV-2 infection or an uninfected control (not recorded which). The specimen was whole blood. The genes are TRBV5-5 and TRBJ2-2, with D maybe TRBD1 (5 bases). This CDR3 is CASSLGQTNTGELFF. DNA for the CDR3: TGTGCCAGCAGCTTGGGACAGACAAACACCGGGGAGCTGTTTTTT. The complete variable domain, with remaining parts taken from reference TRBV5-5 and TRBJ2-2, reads DAGVTQSPTHLIKTRGQQVTLRCSPISGHKSVSWYQQVLGQGPQFIFQYYEKEERGRGNFPDRFSARQFPNYSSELNVNALLLGDSALYLCASSLGQTNTGELFFGEGSRLTVL.